This T cell receptor beta chain was profiled in a study of T-cell memory formation after mild COVID-19. About the study: Most TCR clusters belonged to a single donor.

Of note for this clonotype: As yet, its antigen is unknown.

General observations from the study: Contracting CD4+ clones sat mainly in CM and EM; CD8+ in EMRA. Whereas later expanders leaned CD4+, clones contracting day 15 to 85 showed a balanced CD4/CD8 makeup.

MiXCR was run by TCRdb on the 5' RACE reads, yielding one entry per CDR3 protein. The top ten hold roughly 8.4% of the sample, which has around 450,000 distinct CDR3 sequences, about 19% seen once. This CDR3 is 15 amino acids long. V lost 5 bases, J lost 1 base, and 13 bases lay in between. This chain uses TRBV12-3 or TRBV12-4 with TRBJ2-3; D may be TRBD1 or TRBD2 (5 bases each). Sequenced sample: PBMCs or a T cell subset sorted from them (not recorded which). The receptor's source is an adult woman who had mild COVID-19 (a few samples of this study predate the infection). Cell type and time point are not known. The CDR3 loop reads CASSPRRGGTDTQYF. The CDR3 DNA sequence: TGTGCCAGCAGTCCCCGCCGAGGGGGCACAGATACGCAGTATTTT.